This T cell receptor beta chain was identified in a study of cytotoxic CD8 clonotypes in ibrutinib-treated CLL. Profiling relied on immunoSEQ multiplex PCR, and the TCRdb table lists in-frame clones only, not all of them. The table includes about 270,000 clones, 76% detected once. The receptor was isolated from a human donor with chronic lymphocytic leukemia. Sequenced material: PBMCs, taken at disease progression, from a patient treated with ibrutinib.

DNA for the CDR3: TGTGCCAGCAGCGTAGGAGGTCTATTAAATGAGCAGTTCTTC. As protein: CASSVGGLLNEQFF. The rearrangement links TRBV9 to TRBJ2-1; no clear D. V was shortened by 0 bases and J by 7 bases, with 11 bases between the two germline ends. Per the germline V gene, CDR1 is SGDLS and CDR2 is YYNGEE. The CDR3 length is 14 residues.